These 30 T cell receptor beta chains were all obtained from the same sample, sequenced in a study of blood T cell repertoires in COVID-19. TCRdb's copy holds only in-frame clones and misses some; the assay was immunoSEQ multiplex PCR. The profile covers under 150,000 clones, with 60% to 80% appearing a single time and around 2.9% taken by the ten largest. The sample consisted of PBMCs or T cells enriched from blood (not recorded which). These receptors originate from a woman aged 45 to 65 who had recovered from COVID-19.

A few counts support this clone. This chain joins TRBV3-1 (or the pseudogene TRBV3-2) and TRBJ2-1, with D maybe TRBD2 (6 bases). The V gene's germline CDR1 is LGHDT and CDR2 YNNKEL (reference sequence). The CDR3 contains 14 residues. The V end lost 8 bases, the J end lost 7 bases, and 18 bases lay between the germline ends. CDR3 coding DNA: TGTGCCAGCGCCCGACTAGGATCCCAAAATGAGCAGTTCTTC. Protein sequence: CASARLGSQNEQFF.

The chain recombines TRBV13 with TRBJ1-2; D gene unclear. Between the trimmed V and J ends, which lost 2 bases and 2 bases, there was a span of 9 bases. Germline V gives CDR1 PRHDT, CDR2 FYEKMQ (reference sequence). The CDR3 has 14 residues. The CDR3 sequence: CASSLYSGNYGYTF. The CDR3 DNA sequence: TGTGCCAGCAGCTTATACTCGGGGAACTATGGCTACACCTTC.

The V and J genes are TRBV6-1 and TRBJ1-2; D may be TRBD1 (5 bases). The germline V gene has CDR1 MNHNS and CDR2 SASEGT. The CDR3 is 15 residues long. V was pared by 2 bases and J by 4 bases, with 14 bases between. This CDR3 reads CASSERGGGLYGYTF. Written as DNA, the CDR3 is TGTGCCAGCAGTGAACGGGGGGGTGGACTCTATGGCTACACCTTC.

The chain links TRBV7-9 to TRBJ2-1; 13 nucleotides match TRBD2. The trim removed 5 bases at V and 5 bases at J, leaving 6 bases unmatched. Germline V gene sequence: CDR1 SEHNR, CDR2 FQNEAQ (reference sequence). This CDR3 has 16 residues. The CDR3: CASSPGTSGVHNEQFF. Written as DNA, the CDR3 is TGTGCCAGCAGCCCAGGGACTAGCGGGGTCCACAATGAGCAGTTCTTC.

This chain uses TRBV11-2 with TRBJ2-7; D ambiguous. Germline-derived CDR1 and CDR2 are SGHAT and FQNNGV. This CDR3 has 15 amino acids. V lost 0 bases to trimming and J lost 0 bases, with 9 bases between them. The CDR3 spells CASSLESESSYEQYF. The CDR3 nucleotides are TGTGCCAGCAGCTTAGAAAGCGAGAGCTCCTACGAGCAGTACTTC.

The chain couples TRBV3-1 (or the pseudogene TRBV3-2) to TRBJ2-1; TRBD1 might be the D (5 bases). V was pared by 0 bases and J by 4 bases, with 7 bases between. Germline-derived CDR1 and CDR2 are LGHDT and YNNKEL (reference sequence). CDR3 length: 14 residues. CDR3 nucleotide sequence: TGTGCCAGCAGCCAAGAAGACAGATACAATGAGCAGTTCTTC. Amino acid sequence: CASSQEDRYNEQFF.

A single count supports this clone. In the same sample, other DNA sequences code for this CDR3. The chain joins TRBV29-1 to TRBJ1-1; D gene unclear. The CDR3 is 14 amino acids. The germline gives CDR1 SQVTM, CDR2 ANQGSEA. Between the trimmed V and J ends, which lost 6 bases and 1 base, there was a span of 15 bases. CDR3 nucleotides: TGCAGCGTCGCCCTTGGGAGGGCGAACACTGAAGCTTTCTTT. As protein: CSVALGRANTEAFF. Based on the CDR3 plus reference TRBV29-1 and TRBJ1-1, the full variable domain is SAVISQKPSRDICQRGTSLTIQCQVDSQVTMMFWYRQQPGQSLTLIATANQGSEATYESGFVIDKFPISRPNLTFSTLTVSNMSPEDSSIYLCSVALGRANTEAFFGQGTRLTVV.

The J gene is TRBJ1-2, the V gene TRBV12-3 or TRBV12-4; TRBD1 might be the D (5 bases). The CDR3 runs to 12 residues. V was shortened by 5 bases and J by 7 bases, with 11 bases between the two germline ends. CDR3 in DNA: TGTGCCAGCAGTCCCGGGGGTCGTGGCTACACCTTC. Protein: CASSPGGRGYTF.

The chain recombines TRBV4-2 with TRBJ2-1, with a possible D match to TRBD2 (6 bases). The V end was cut by 3 bases, the J end by 7 bases, with 16 bases between. The CDR3 spans 15 residues. CDR1 is LGHNA and CDR2 is YNFKEQ in the germline V gene. The CDR3 DNA is TGTGCCAGCAGCCAGCCGGGACTCGAACTTAATGAGCAGTTCTTC. The encoded protein is CASSQPGLELNEQFF.

J is TRBJ2-1 and V is TRBV7-3, with 8 bases lining up with TRBD1. The length of the CDR3 is 16 residues. With 4 bases clipped from V and 8 bases from J, the junction kept 13 bases outside the gene matches. Per the germline V gene, CDR1 is SGHTA and CDR2 is FQGTGA. As DNA, the CDR3 is TGTGCCAGCAGCTCTCCTAGGACAGGGCTTTTCGATGAGCAGTTCTTC. It codes for CASSSPRTGLFDEQFF.

V gene TRBV11-2 combines with J gene TRBJ1-5; possibly TRBD1 for D (6 bases). The CDR3 sequence is 15 residues long. V was trimmed by 0 bases and J by 11 bases, leaving 17 bases between them. Germline V gene data show CDR1 as SGHAT and CDR2 as FQNNGV. CDR3 protein: CASSLERGSLWAQHF. The CDR3 DNA follows: TGTGCCAGCAGCTTAGAAAGGGGGTCATTATGGGCCCAGCATTTT.

The chain combines TRBV10-2 with TRBJ1-3; 10 bases map to TRBD1. Per germline, CDR1 WSHSY and CDR2 SAAADI. J lost 4 bases, V lost 7 bases, and 7 bases had no gene match. CDR3 size: 15 residues. CDR3 nucleotides: TGCGCCAGCAAGGGGACAGGGGTCGGAGGAAACACCATATATTTT. This sequence encodes CASKGTGVGGNTIYF.

V and J are TRBV12-5 and TRBJ2-3; perhaps TRBD1 as D (5 bases). Trimming cost V 5 bases and J 8 bases, with 20 bases left between them. Germline lookup yields CDR1 LGHNT and CDR2 FRNRAP. The CDR3 is made up of 15 amino acids. The CDR3 is CASGLDLGSGATQYF. CDR3 sequence (DNA): TGTGCTAGTGGTCTAGACCTGGGGTCTGGGGCTACGCAGTATTTT.

The V gene is TRBV28, the J gene TRBJ2-3, with 11 bases fitting TRBD2. Germline trimming cut 7 bases from V and 5 bases from J; bases unmatched to any gene: 11. Germline V gene sequence: CDR1 MDHEN, CDR2 SYDVKM. This CDR3 is built from 16 residues. The CDR3 region is CASTETSGSWIDTQYF. The CDR3, as DNA: TGTGCCAGCACTGAAACTAGCGGGAGCTGGATAGATACGCAGTATTTT.

The V gene is TRBV5-1, the J gene TRBJ1-3, with no clear D. V shed 0 bases and J shed 0 bases, with 7 bases lying between them. The CDR3 is made up of 15 amino acids. Per the germline V gene, CDR1 is SGHRS and CDR2 is YFSETQ. CDR3 nucleotide sequence: TGCGCCAGCAGCTTGGGAAGCCGCTCTGGAAACACCATATATTTT. It encodes CASSLGSRSGNTIYF.

V gene TRBV7-3 combines with J gene TRBJ2-2; D is perhaps TRBD2 (6 bases). Germline CDR1 is SGHTA and CDR2 is FQGTGA. The V end lost 4 bases, the J end lost 6 bases, and 9 bases lay between the germline ends. This CDR3 has 13 amino acids. The CDR3 region has the DNA TGTGCCAGCAGCTCCTCGGGGGCCGGGGAGCTGTTTTTT. Residues: CASSSSGAGELFF.

This clone was observed a single time. Here the CDR3 DNA reads TGTGCCAGACAGGGGGCCGACAATCAGCCCCAGCATTTT. Its protein is CARQGADNQPQHF. This chain connects TRBV19 to TRBJ1-5; 9 bases map to TRBD1. Looked up from germline, CDR1 is LNHDA and CDR2 is SQIVND (reference sequence). The CDR3 loop spans 13 amino acids. V gave up 9 bases and J gave up 3 bases; unmatched junction bases: 3. Using reference TRBV19 and TRBJ1-5 for the parts outside the CDR3, the full variable domain is DGGITQSPKYLFRKEGQNVTLSCEQNLNHDAMYWYRQDPGQGLRLIYYSQIVNDFQKGDIAEGYSVSREKKESFPLTVTSAQKNPTAFYLCARQGADNQPQHFGDGTRLSIL.

The rearrangement links TRBV18 to TRBJ2-7; D is perhaps TRBD1 (6 bases). CDR1 is KGHSH, CDR2 LQKENI, per germline. Trimming shortened V by 4 bases and J by 5 bases, and 9 bases separated the two germline ends. CDR3 length equals 12 residues. CDR3 in amino acids: CASSLHRDEQYF. The CDR3, as DNA: TGTGCCAGCTCACTCCACAGGGACGAGCAGTACTTC.

The CDR3 sequence is CASSQDLWTGASYNEQFF. DNA of the CDR3: TGTGCCAGCAGCCAAGATCTGTGGACAGGGGCCTCCTACAATGAGCAGTTCTTC. V is TRBV3-1 (or the pseudogene TRBV3-2) and J is TRBJ2-1; 9 nucleotides agree with TRBD1. Trimming at V came to 0 bases and at J to 0 bases, leaving 6 bases not matched to a gene. Germline-derived CDR1 and CDR2 are LGHDT and YNNKEL (reference sequence). CDR3 size: 18 residues.

This chain connects TRBV5-1 to TRBJ2-1; D perhaps matches TRBD1 (6 bases). This CDR3 has 16 amino acids. Germline CDR1 reads SGHRS; CDR2 reads YFSETQ. V lost 0 bases and J lost 0, with 10 bases in between. CDR3 DNA: TGCGCCAGCAGCTTGGCTGGGACACGCTCCTACAATGAGCAGTTCTTC. Translation: CASSLAGTRSYNEQFF.

The J gene is TRBJ2-2, the V gene TRBV5-1, with D uncertain. Germline CDR1 and CDR2: SGHRS and YFSETQ. The CDR3 length is 15 residues. Trimming cost V 4 bases and J 1 base, with 11 bases left between them. The CDR3 DNA follows: TGCGCCAGCAGCCCCTCGAGTAGGAACACCGGGGAGCTGTTTTTT. It yields the protein CASSPSSRNTGELFF.

This clone occurred once. The rearrangement joins TRBV13 to TRBJ2-7; D is perhaps TRBD2 (5 bases). This CDR3 region has 14 residues. V dropped 3 bases and J dropped 2 bases, with 11 bases sitting between them. The V gene's germline CDR1 is PRHDT and CDR2 FYEKMQ (reference sequence). The CDR3, as DNA: TGTGCCAGCAGCTTTTTCGGGAACACCTACGAGCAGTACTTC. Translating gives CASSFFGNTYEQYF. The whole variable domain, filled in from reference TRBV13 and TRBJ2-7, reads AAGVIQSPRHLIKEKRETATLKCYPIPRHDTVYWYQQGPGQDPQFLISFYEKMQSDKGSIPDRFSAQQFSDYHSELNMSSLELGDSALYFCASSFFGNTYEQYFGPGTRLTVT.

CDR3 in DNA: TGTGCCAGCAGCTTAGGGGGGGGTCTTAGCAATCAGCCCCAGCATTTT. Protein product: CASSLGGGLSNQPQHF. The genes are TRBV7-6 and TRBJ1-5, with a tentative D call TRBD1 (5 bases). This CDR3 spans 16 amino acids. The germline V and J ends were trimmed by 1 base and 0 bases, with 10 bases remaining between them. Germline CDR1 is SGHVS and CDR2 is FNYEAQ.

The CDR3 sequence is CASSQDEKWQGAKKGNQPQHF. CDR3 bases: TGTGCCAGCAGCCAAGATGAGAAATGGCAGGGGGCAAAGAAGGGCAATCAGCCCCAGCATTTT. V gene TRBV3-1 (or the pseudogene TRBV3-2) combines with J gene TRBJ1-5, with TRBD1 matching over 8 bases. Germline V gene lookup returns CDR1 LGHDT and CDR2 YNNKEL (reference sequence). The CDR3 has 21 amino acids. Germline trimming cut 0 bases from V and 2 bases from J; bases unmatched to any gene: 18.

The chain recombines TRBV18 with TRBJ1-1; the match to TRBD1 covers 8 bases. The germline V gene has CDR1 KGHSH and CDR2 LQKENI. This CDR3 has 14 amino acids. Trimming cost V 5 bases and J 7 bases; bases outside gene matches: 9. CDR3 in DNA: TGTGCCAGCTCAACCTTACAGGGGGTCGGTGAAGCTTTCTTT. Its protein is CASSTLQGVGEAFF.

The chain has TRBV14 and TRBJ2-7; D unresolved. Trimming shortened V by 2 bases and J by 6 bases, and 11 bases separated the two germline ends. The CDR3 extends over 13 amino acids. Per germline, CDR1 SGHDN and CDR2 FVKESK. The CDR3 is CASSQLVRSEQYF. For the CDR3, the DNA is TGTGCCAGCAGCCAACTTGTGCGCTCCGAGCAGTACTTC.

The rearrangement links TRBV19 to TRBJ1-5; the match to TRBD1 covers 7 bases. CDR3 length: 15 residues. In germline, CDR1 is LNHDA, CDR2 SQIVND (reference sequence). V shed 4 bases and J 0 bases; nucleotides not matched to a gene: 3. CDR3 nucleotides: TGTGCCAGTAGTACTACAGGGGATAGCAATCAGCCCCAGCATTTT. This codes for CASSTTGDSNQPQHF.

The chain uses TRBV19 and TRBJ2-3; possibly TRBD1 for D (5 bases). V was trimmed by 7 bases and J by 0 bases, leaving 11 bases between them. Germline V gives CDR1 LNHDA, CDR2 SQIVND (reference sequence). The CDR3 spans 14 residues. CDR3 amino acids: CASNRQISTDTQYF. DNA of the CDR3: TGTGCCAGTAACCGACAGATTAGCACAGATACGCAGTATTTT.

The rearrangement links TRBV14 to TRBJ1-1; D gene uncertain. In germline, CDR1 is SGHDN, CDR2 FVKESK. The CDR3 sequence is 16 residues long. Trimming shortened V by 4 bases and J by 3 bases, and 18 bases separated the two germline ends. The CDR3 DNA reads TGTGCCAGCAGCCCAAGGCAGATCGGGGTCGACACTGAAGCTTTCTTT. Its protein product is CASSPRQIGVDTEAFF.

The chain uses TRBV4-2 and TRBJ2-3; 9 nucleotides align to TRBD2. CDR3 size: 16 residues. The J segment lost 4 bases and the V segment lost 4 bases, leaving 9 bases of the junction unmatched. Per the germline V gene, CDR1 is LGHNA and CDR2 is YNFKEQ. CDR3 DNA: TGTGCCAGCAGCCTCTGGTTGCGGGAGGGCGCAGATACGCAGTATTTT. This sequence encodes CASSLWLREGADTQYF.